The 13 T cell receptor beta chains below were found in one sample sequenced in a study of T cell repertoires in cytomegalovirus infection. For these TCRs, the target antigens are not known. In TCRdb, the reads were re-called with MiXCR into one record per CDR3 protein. Of about 570,000 distinct CDR3 sequences listed, 40% are singletons. The source was cultured PBMCs, collected from culture after CMV antigen stimulation. All receptors derive from a human donor in good health (CMV status not recorded). Some clones in this sample may be carry-over from other donors' samples.

The sample holds a few counts of this clonotype. This chain links TRBV7-2 with TRBJ2-7; D uncertain. The V gene lost 5 bases and the J gene lost 2 bases, with 16 bases spanning the gap. The length of the CDR3 is 15 residues. Germline V lookup: CDR1 SGHTA, CDR2 FQGNSA. The CDR3 is CASSALPEATYEQYF. CDR3 sequence (DNA): TGTGCCAGCAGCGCGCTTCCAGAGGCCACCTACGAGCAGTACTTC.

This clonotype has a count of ten or more. The chain uses TRBV7-2 and TRBJ1-5; weak D call: TRBD1 (6 bases). Germline lookup yields CDR1 SGHTA and CDR2 FQGNSA. The CDR3 consists of 17 residues. With 5 bases removed from V and 0 bases from J, the gap between germline ends came to 17 bases. The CDR3 DNA is TGTGCCAGCAGCAGTTATGGGACACCTTATAGCAATCAGCCCCAGCATTTT. Translating gives CASSSYGTPYSNQPQHF.

This clonotype was counted only a few times. The rearrangement links TRBV18 to TRBJ1-4; D is uncertain. The germline V and J ends were trimmed by 1 base and 10 bases, with 28 bases remaining between them. Germline CDR1 KGHSH, CDR2 LQKENI. The CDR3 length is 19 residues. The DNA of the CDR3 is TGTGCCAGCTCACCACAGGGTCGGGTCCAAATGGGAGCCATGGCAAAACTGTTTTTT. The encoded protein is CASSPQGRVQMGAMAKLFF.

This clonotype was found a few times. This chain connects TRBV6-2 or TRBV6-3 to TRBJ2-4; the D is unclear. There are 15 residues in the CDR3. From germline, CDR1 is MNHEY and CDR2 SVGEGT. V was cut by 5 bases and J by 0 bases, with 11 bases left in between. DNA for the CDR3: TGTGCCAGCAGTCGAGGACGGCTAGCCAAAAACATTCAGTACTTC. Translated, it gives CASSRGRLAKNIQYF.

The J gene is TRBJ2-7, the V gene TRBV5-6; a weak D match, TRBD2 (5 bases). This CDR3 comprises 14 residues. V was cut by 4 bases and J by 3 bases, with 14 bases left in between. CDR1 is SGHDT and CDR2 is YYEEEE in the germline V gene. CDR3 nucleotides: TGTGCCAGCAGCCCCTACGGACGGGACTACGAGCAGTACTTC. This codes for CASSPYGRDYEQYF.

The gene calls are TRBV29-1 and TRBJ2-5; D gene ambiguous. The CDR3 contains 10 residues. V lost 7 bases and J lost 1, with 4 bases in between. Germline lookup yields CDR1 SQVTM and CDR2 ANQGSEA. CDR3 in amino acids: CSGAQETQYF. The CDR3, as DNA: TGCAGCGGAGCCCAAGAGACCCAGTACTTC.

The rearrangement links TRBV7-2 to TRBJ2-7, with D hard to call. The CDR3 runs 11 residues. Per germline, CDR1 SGHTA and CDR2 FQGNSA. V was shortened by 3 bases and J by 5 bases, with 5 bases between the two germline ends. CDR3 sequence (DNA): TGTGCCAGCAGCTTTTGGCACGAGCAGTACTTC. Protein: CASSFWHEQYF. The full variable domain, completed using reference TRBV7-2 and TRBJ2-7, is GAGVSQSPSNKVTEKGKDVELRCDPISGHTALYWYRQSLGQGLEFLIYFQGNSAPDKSGLPSDRFSAERTGGSVSTLTIQRTQQEDSAVYLCASSFWHEQYFGPGTRLTVT.

This chain joins TRBV20-1 and TRBJ2-1; TRBD2 might be the D (6 bases). Germline V gives CDR1 DFQATT, CDR2 SNEGSKA (reference sequence). The CDR3 is made up of 14 amino acids. V dropped 3 bases and J dropped 2 bases, with 11 bases sitting between them. The DNA of the CDR3 is TGCAGTGCTAGCGGGAGTACCCCCTACAATGAGCAGTTCTTC. As protein: CSASGSTPYNEQFF.

The CDR3 protein is CASSPQGGRSNEQFF. CDR3 nucleotide sequence: TGCGCCAGCAGCCCTCAGGGGGGGAGGTCGAATGAGCAGTTCTTC. This chain uses TRBV4-3 with TRBJ2-1; TRBD1 or TRBD2 may be the D gene (7 bases each). In germline, CDR1 is LGHNA, CDR2 YSLEER. V was pared by 4 bases and J by 7 bases, with 17 bases between. The CDR3 totals 15 residues.

The chain carries TRBV7-3 and TRBJ1-5; D unresolved. The V gene lost 1 base and the J gene lost 4 bases, with 11 bases spanning the gap. CDR1 and CDR2 from the germline V gene are SGHTA and FQGTGA. The CDR3 covers 15 residues. The CDR3 loop reads CASSLNSVSNQPQHF. As DNA, the CDR3 is TGTGCCAGCAGCTTAAATTCTGTTTCGAATCAGCCCCAGCATTTT. Together with reference TRBV7-3 and TRBJ1-5, the CDR3 gives the full variable domain: GAGVSQTPSNKVTEKGKYVELRCDPISGHTALYWYRQSLGQGPEFLIYFQGTGAADDSGLPNDRFFAVRPEGSVSTLKIQRTERGDSAVYLCASSLNSVSNQPQHFGDGTRLSIL.

The chain combines TRBV11-2 with TRBJ2-1; no clear D gene. The CDR3 runs to 11 residues. V lost 5 bases to trimming and J lost 9 bases, with 8 bases between them. Germline loops: CDR1 SGHAT, CDR2 FQNNGV. The CDR3 bases are TGTGCCAGCAGCGTCGGCGGTGAGCAGTTCTTC. It encodes CASSVGGEQFF.

This chain connects TRBV7-6 to TRBJ2-7; the D gene could be TRBD1 or TRBD2 (6 bases each). The germline V and J ends were trimmed by 1 base and 0 bases, with 13 bases remaining between them. Germline lookup yields CDR1 SGHVS and CDR2 FNYEAQ. There are 16 residues in the CDR3. DNA of the CDR3: TGTGCCAGCAGCTTAGTGGGGGGCGGAATCTCCTACGAGCAGTACTTC. Translation: CASSLVGGGISYEQYF.

This clonotype has a handful of counts. J is TRBJ2-1 and V is TRBV10-2; TRBD2 matches 8 bases. From germline, CDR1 is WSHSY and CDR2 SAAADI. J gave up 4 bases and V 7 bases, and 9 bases lay outside the gene matches. The CDR3 runs to 15 residues. For the CDR3, the DNA is TGCGCCAGCACCCCCGGGGGGGGCCGGTACAATGAGCAGTTCTTC. Amino acids: CASTPGGGRYNEQFF.